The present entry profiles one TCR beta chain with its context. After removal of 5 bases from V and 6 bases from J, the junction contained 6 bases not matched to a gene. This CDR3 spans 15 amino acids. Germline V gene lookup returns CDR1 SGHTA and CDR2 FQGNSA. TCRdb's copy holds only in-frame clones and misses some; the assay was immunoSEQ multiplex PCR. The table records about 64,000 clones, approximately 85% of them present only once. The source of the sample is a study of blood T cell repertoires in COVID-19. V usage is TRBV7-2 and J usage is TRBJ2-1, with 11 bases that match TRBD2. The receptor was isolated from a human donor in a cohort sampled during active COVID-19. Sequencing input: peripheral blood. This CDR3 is CASSTASGGLNEQFF. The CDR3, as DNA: TGTGCCAGCAGCACTGCTAGCGGGGGGCTCAATGAGCAGTTCTTC. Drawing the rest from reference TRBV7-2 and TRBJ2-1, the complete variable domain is GAGVSQSPSNKVTEKGKDVELRCDPISGHTALYWYRQSLGQGLEFLIYFQGNSAPDKSGLPSDRFSAERTGGSVSTLTIQRTQQEDSAVYLCASSTASGGLNEQFFGPGTRLTVL.